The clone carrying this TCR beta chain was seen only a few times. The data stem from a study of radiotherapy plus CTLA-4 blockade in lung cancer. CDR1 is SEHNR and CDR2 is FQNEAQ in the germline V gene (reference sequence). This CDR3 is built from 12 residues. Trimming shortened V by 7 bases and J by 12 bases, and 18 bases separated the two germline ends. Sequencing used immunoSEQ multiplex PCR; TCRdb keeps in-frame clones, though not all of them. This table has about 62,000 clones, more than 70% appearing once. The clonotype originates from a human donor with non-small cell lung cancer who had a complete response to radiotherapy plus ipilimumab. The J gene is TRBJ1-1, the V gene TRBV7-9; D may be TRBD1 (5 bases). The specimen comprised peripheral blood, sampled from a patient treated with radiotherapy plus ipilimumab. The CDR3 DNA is TGTGCCAGCACAGGACCCAGGGTTATACCTTTCTTT. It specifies CASTGPRVIPFF.